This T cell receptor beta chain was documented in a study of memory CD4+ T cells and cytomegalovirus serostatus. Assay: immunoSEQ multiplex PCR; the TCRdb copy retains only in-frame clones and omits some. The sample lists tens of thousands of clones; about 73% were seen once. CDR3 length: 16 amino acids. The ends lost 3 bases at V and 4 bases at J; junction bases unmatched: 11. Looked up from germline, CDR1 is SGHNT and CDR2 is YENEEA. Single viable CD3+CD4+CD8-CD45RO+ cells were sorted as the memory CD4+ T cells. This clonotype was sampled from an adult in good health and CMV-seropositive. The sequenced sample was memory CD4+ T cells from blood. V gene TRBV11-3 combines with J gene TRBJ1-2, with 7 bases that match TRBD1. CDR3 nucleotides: TGTGCCAGCAGCTTCGGGGGAACAGGGGCTCCCTATGGCTACACCTTC. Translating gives CASSFGGTGAPYGYTF.